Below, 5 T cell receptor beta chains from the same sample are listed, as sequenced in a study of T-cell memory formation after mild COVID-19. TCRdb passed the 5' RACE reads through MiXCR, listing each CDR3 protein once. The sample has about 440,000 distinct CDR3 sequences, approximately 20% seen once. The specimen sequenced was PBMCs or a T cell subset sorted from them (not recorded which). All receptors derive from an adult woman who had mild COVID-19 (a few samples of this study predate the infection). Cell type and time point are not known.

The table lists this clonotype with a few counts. The CDR3 DNA follows: TGTGCCAGCAGCTGGGACAGGGCTACAACTACAGATACGCAGTATTTT. Its translation is CASSWDRATTTDTQYF. The chain combines TRBV12-3 or TRBV12-4 with TRBJ2-3; 9 bases match TRBD1. This CDR3 is 16 amino acids long. The V segment lost 6 bases and the J segment 3 bases; nucleotides outside the gene matches: 10.

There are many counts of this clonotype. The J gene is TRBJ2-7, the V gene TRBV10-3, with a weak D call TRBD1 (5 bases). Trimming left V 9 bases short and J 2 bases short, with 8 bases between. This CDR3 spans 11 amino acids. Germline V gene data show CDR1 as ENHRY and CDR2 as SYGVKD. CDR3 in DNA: TGTGCCATATCAGGGACCTACGAGCAGTACTTC. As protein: CAISGTYEQYF.

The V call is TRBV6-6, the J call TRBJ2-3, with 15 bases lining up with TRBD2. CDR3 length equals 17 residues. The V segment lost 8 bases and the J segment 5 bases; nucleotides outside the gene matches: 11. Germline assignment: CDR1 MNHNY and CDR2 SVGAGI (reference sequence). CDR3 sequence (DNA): TGTGCCAGCGAAAGCCAGGGACTAGCGGGAGGAGGAGATACGCAGTATTTT. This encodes CASESQGLAGGGDTQYF.

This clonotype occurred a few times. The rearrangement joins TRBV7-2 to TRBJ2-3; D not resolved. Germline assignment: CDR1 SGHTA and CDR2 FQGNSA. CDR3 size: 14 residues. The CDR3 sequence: CGSKPGLFTDTQYF. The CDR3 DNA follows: TGTGGATCTAAACCCGGGCTTTTCACAGATACGCAGTATTTT.

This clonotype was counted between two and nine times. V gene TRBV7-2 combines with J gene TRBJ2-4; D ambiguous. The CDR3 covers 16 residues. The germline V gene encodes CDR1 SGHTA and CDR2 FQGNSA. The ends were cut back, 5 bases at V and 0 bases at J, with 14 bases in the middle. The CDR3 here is CASSESLSIAKNIQYF. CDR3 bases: TGTGCCAGCAGCGAGAGCCTAAGCATAGCCAAAAACATTCAGTACTTC.